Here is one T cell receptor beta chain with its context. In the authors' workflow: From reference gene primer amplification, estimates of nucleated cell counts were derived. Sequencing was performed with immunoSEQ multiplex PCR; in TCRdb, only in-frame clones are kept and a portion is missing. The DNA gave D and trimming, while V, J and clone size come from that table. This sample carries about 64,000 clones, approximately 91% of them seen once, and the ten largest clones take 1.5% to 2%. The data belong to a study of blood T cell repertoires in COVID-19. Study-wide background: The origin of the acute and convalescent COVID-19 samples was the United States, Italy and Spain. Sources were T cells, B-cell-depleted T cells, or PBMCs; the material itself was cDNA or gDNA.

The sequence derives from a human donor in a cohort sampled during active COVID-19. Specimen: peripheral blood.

As DNA, the CDR3 is TGTGCCAGCAGCTTAGGCCGTGCGGGGTACAATGAGCAGTTCTTC. Amino acid sequence: CASSLGRAGYNEQFF. This chain links TRBV13 with TRBJ2-1; perhaps TRBD2 as D (6 bases). The CDR3 extends over 15 amino acids. The V end lost 0 bases, the J end lost 4 bases, and 10 bases lay between the germline ends. Germline V lookup: CDR1 PRHDT, CDR2 FYEKMQ (reference sequence). The whole variable domain, filled in from reference TRBV13 and TRBJ2-1, reads AAGVIQSPRHLIKEKRETATLKCYPIPRHDTVYWYQQGPGQDPQFLISFYEKMQSDKGSIPDRFSAQQFSDYHSELNMSSLELGDSALYFCASSLGRAGYNEQFFGPGTRLTVL.